These 14 T cell receptor beta chains were sequenced from one sample in a study of early T cells in non-severe SARS-CoV-2 infection (dated by TCRdb to about 2021). Libraries were built with 5' RACE. Instrument on record: NextSeq 500. The raw public reads went through TCRdb reprocessing: fastp at Q25, MiXCR clone calling, in-frame beta chains kept. Under each unique CDR3 protein, matching rows form one entry showing the most common genes and DNA. For this sample the table gives around 50,000 distinct CDR3 sequences, of which 12% were detected only once. The top ten constitute less than 9.5% of the sample. The sequenced material came from whole blood. Receptors were obtained from an adult who was a healthcare worker with PCR-confirmed SARS-CoV-2 infection or an uninfected control (not recorded which).

This clonotype was counted ten times or more. The chain has TRBV9 and TRBJ2-1; 7 bases are shared with TRBD2. The CDR3 consists of 14 residues. V gave up 0 bases and J gave up 7 bases; unmatched junction bases: 4. Germline CDR1 reads SGDLS; CDR2 reads YYNGEE. CDR3 residues: CASSVVSGANEQFF. The CDR3 DNA reads as TGTGCCAGCAGCGTAGTGAGCGGGGCGAATGAGCAGTTCTTC.

This clonotype has ten or more counts. The chain's CDR3 is CASSQDGMTTSSYEQYF. The CDR3 DNA follows: TGTGCCAGCAGCCAAGATGGAATGACTACGAGCTCCTACGAGCAGTACTTC. The J gene is TRBJ2-7, the V gene TRBV4-2, with a possible D match to TRBD2 (5 bases). V was cut by 0 bases and J by 0 bases, with 15 bases left in between. Germline V lookup: CDR1 LGHNA, CDR2 YNFKEQ. The CDR3 length is 17 residues.

This clonotype appeared a few times. The rearrangement joins TRBV15 to TRBJ2-5; D unclear. The CDR3 has 15 residues. V gave up 1 base and J gave up 2 bases, with 11 bases separating them. Germline-derived CDR1 and CDR2 are LNHNV and YYDKDF (reference sequence). DNA for the CDR3: TGTGCCACCAGCAGAGTCAAGTTCCCTCAAGAGACCCAGTACTTC. It translates to CATSRVKFPQETQYF. Filled out from reference TRBV15 and TRBJ2-5, the complete variable domain reads DAMVIQNPRYQVTQFGKPVTLSCSQTLNHNVMYWYQQKSSQAPKLLFHYYDKDFNNEADTPDNFQSRRPNTSFCFLDIRSPGLGDTAMYLCATSRVKFPQETQYFGPGTRLLVL.

The rearrangement joins TRBV11-1 to TRBJ2-2; D possibly uses TRBD1 or TRBD2 (6 bases each). Germline V gene sequence: CDR1 SGHAT, CDR2 FQDESV (reference sequence). V was cut by 5 bases and J by 0 bases, with 10 bases left in between. CDR3 length equals 15 residues. CDR3 sequence (DNA): TGTGCCAGCAGCCTTAGGGGGGCGAACACCGGGGAGCTGTTTTTT. This encodes CASSLRGANTGELFF.

This rearrangement joins TRBV3-2 to TRBJ2-1; the table's D call TRBD2 went unverified against the DNA. TRBV3-2 is assigned pseudogene status. The CDR3 runs to 15 residues. In DNA form, the CDR3 reads TGTGCCAGCAGCCAAGCCGGGACTAGATACAATGAGCAATTCTTC. Its protein product is CASSQAGTRYNEQFF.

The chain uses TRBV5-5 and TRBJ2-1; D unclear. The CDR3 length is 13 residues. Trimming took off 4 bases at V and 8 bases at J, with 13 bases between the two ends. Germline V gene lookup returns CDR1 SGHKS and CDR2 YYEKEE (reference sequence). The CDR3 reads CASSPGPFDEQFF. CDR3 in DNA: TGTGCCAGCAGCCCCGGACCCTTCGATGAGCAGTTCTTC.

This clonotype was seen many times. The V call is TRBV29-1, the J call TRBJ2-3; D is perhaps TRBD1 (5 bases). The V gene lost 8 bases and the J gene lost 2 bases, with 14 bases spanning the gap. Per germline, CDR1 SQVTM and CDR2 ANQGSEA. The CDR3 contains 13 residues. In DNA, the CDR3 is TGCAGCTCCCTGGGCGGACACACAGATACGCAGTATTTT. Residues: CSSLGGHTDTQYF.

Details on this clonotype: An end of the junction does not agree with germline; a read error may underlie this. The rearrangement uses TRBV10-3 and TRBJ2-7, with TRBD2 matching over 9 bases. This CDR3 comprises 15 residues. The germline CDR1 and CDR2 sequences are ENHRY and SYGVKD. The CDR3 sequence is CAISESAGGPYGQYF. The DNA of the CDR3 is TGTGCCATCAGTGAGTCGGCGGGAGGGCCTTACGGGCAGTACTTC.

This chain links TRBV14 with TRBJ1-2; 8 bases fit TRBD1. The ends lost 4 bases at V and 4 bases at J; junction bases unmatched: 8. The germline gives CDR1 SGHDN, CDR2 FVKESK. CDR3 length: 15 residues. The CDR3 nucleotides are TGTGCCAGCAGCCCACAGGACAGGGAGGTCTATGGCTACACCTTC. Residues: CASSPQDREVYGYTF.

This clonotype was recorded at least ten times. CDR3 loop: CSARDRPIPADTQYF. Here the CDR3 DNA reads TGCAGTGCTAGAGATAGGCCTATACCCGCAGATACGCAGTATTTT. J is TRBJ2-3 and V is TRBV20-1; D gene uncertain. The germline V gene encodes CDR1 DFQATT and CDR2 SNEGSKA (reference sequence). With 0 bases removed from V and 4 bases from J, the gap between germline ends came to 14 bases. The CDR3 covers 15 residues.

This clonotype was observed many times. The V call is TRBV19, the J call TRBJ1-2; 9 bases align to TRBD1. This CDR3 is 12 amino acids long. V gave up 10 bases and J gave up 6 bases; unmatched junction bases: 6. Germline lookup yields CDR1 LNHDA and CDR2 SQIVND (reference sequence). In DNA, the CDR3 is TGTGCCACTGAGGGACAGGGCAATGGCTACACCTTC. This sequence encodes CATEGQGNGYTF.

This clonotype was counted a few times. This chain links TRBV6-4 with TRBJ2-1, with D possibly TRBD2 on 5 matching bases. V was cut by 0 bases and J by 0 bases, with 15 bases left in between. The CDR3 covers 18 residues. Looked up from germline, CDR1 is MRHNA and CDR2 is SNTAGT. CDR3: CASSDSPVTGSSYNEQFF. The CDR3 DNA reads TGTGCCAGCAGTGACTCTCCTGTGACGGGGAGCTCCTACAATGAGCAGTTCTTC.

This chain connects TRBV7-9 to TRBJ1-4; D possibly corresponds to TRBD1 (6 bases). Per the germline V gene, CDR1 is SEHNR and CDR2 is FQNEAQ (reference sequence). V was clipped by 1 base and J by 0 bases, with 12 bases between them. The CDR3 contains 17 residues. For the CDR3, the DNA is TGTGCCAGCAGCTTAGTAGGGGGGGCGACAACTAATGAAAAACTGTTTTTT. Its protein is CASSLVGGATTNEKLFF. Full variable domain (missing parts from reference TRBV7-9 and TRBJ1-4): DTGVSQNPRHKITKRGQNVTFRCDPISEHNRLYWYRQTLGQGPEFLTYFQNEAQLEKSRLLSDRFSAERPKGSFSTLEIQRTEQGDSAMYLCASSLVGGATTNEKLFFGSGTQLSVL.

This clonotype has more than one count but fewer than ten. The chain recombines TRBV29-1 with TRBJ1-4; 7 bases agree with TRBD1. CDR1 is SQVTM and CDR2 is ANQGSEA in the germline V gene. V dropped 7 bases and J dropped 7; count of bases not matched to a gene: 9. This CDR3 is 13 amino acids long. The CDR3 sequence is CSARTGLSEKLFF. The CDR3 coding sequence is TGCAGCGCTCGGACAGGCCTGAGTGAAAAACTGTTTTTT.